Detailed here is one T cell receptor beta chain. Its antigen has not been determined. Within one base of it there is no much larger clone, and no base qualities were kept. The record originates from a study of a mutant IDH1 vaccine in newly diagnosed glioma (dated by TCRdb to the early 2020s). Turning to the overall study: The roughly 30 treated patients were 62.5% male and around 40% female, with a mean age of approximately 40 years. Peripheral blood was drawn at six visits: V03 (baseline), V05, V07, V10, V12 and V13. Prior to enrollment, patients had been given standard therapy consisting of radiotherapy alone, temozolomide alone, or radiochemotherapy with temozolomide, with the combination given to most patients. For exploratory analyses, around 23 treated patients had longitudinal TCRB deep sequencing done wherever samples were available. Beyond this particular receptor, the publication reports: Pseudoprogression appeared unrelated to alterations in the top peripheral T cell clonotypes detected by TCRB sequencing. Availability determined which PBMC samples were chosen for TCRB deep sequencing. Immune responses induced by the vaccine were seen in roughly 95% of patients across multiple MHC alleles. The authors noted that analyses of patient blood samples could not be reproduced because of sample limitations.

The time point label, read with the paper, signifies: baseline, week 1 (first vaccination visit). The sample's treatment or condition label, in plain terms: pre-vaccination baseline after standard-of-care therapy. Donors had newly diagnosed WHO grade 3 or 4 IDH1-mutant astrocytomas with loss of nuclear ATRX. The samples were drawn from NOA16, a multicentre, single-arm, open-label phase I trial in Germany that tested a mutant IDH1 peptide vaccine in humans for the first time. For immunogenicity testing, the blood drawn at visit V03 was used as the baseline sample. Genomic DNA for TCRB sequencing was isolated from EDTA blood with the DNeasy Blood and Tissue Kit. Library method: the immunoSEQ multiplex PCR assay. Rearranged TCR beta chain sequences were amplified using the hsTCRB Kit according to the manufacturer's protocol. Sequencing of TCRB libraries was carried out on an Illumina MiSeq. The authors processed their data as follows. The kit vendor's proprietary platform handled demultiplexing, trimming and gene mapping. This is the immuneACCESS table as TCRdb keeps it, with only in-frame sequences that have V and J called. A part of the clones is gone; compared with another copy, unresolved V genes explain less than half, and the rest is unexplained. V and J calls and clone size are those listed in that table; D and trimming were worked out from the DNA. The sample contains around 87,000 clones, 83% of them found a single time. Jointly, the top ten make up 7% to 8% of the sample.

The sequences come from PBMCs, collected from a glioma patient treated with radiotherapy, temozolomide or both. This sequence originates from a woman aged 45-65 years with glioma.

In nucleotide form, the sequence is TGTGCCAGCAGTGAACGCGGGCCCAACTATGGCTACACCTTC. This encodes CASSERGPNYGYTF. The chain is encoded by TRBV25-1 joined to TRBJ1-2; no D gene call is confident. From its cysteine to its phenylalanine, the CDR3 spans 14 amino acids. Only the CDR3 part of the read is kept: 42 bases, read in frame from the first base. Trimming at the junction amounts to 2 bases on V and 2 bases on J, and the germline ends lie 9 bases apart. From the germline V gene, CDR1 is MGHDK and CDR2 is SYGVNS.